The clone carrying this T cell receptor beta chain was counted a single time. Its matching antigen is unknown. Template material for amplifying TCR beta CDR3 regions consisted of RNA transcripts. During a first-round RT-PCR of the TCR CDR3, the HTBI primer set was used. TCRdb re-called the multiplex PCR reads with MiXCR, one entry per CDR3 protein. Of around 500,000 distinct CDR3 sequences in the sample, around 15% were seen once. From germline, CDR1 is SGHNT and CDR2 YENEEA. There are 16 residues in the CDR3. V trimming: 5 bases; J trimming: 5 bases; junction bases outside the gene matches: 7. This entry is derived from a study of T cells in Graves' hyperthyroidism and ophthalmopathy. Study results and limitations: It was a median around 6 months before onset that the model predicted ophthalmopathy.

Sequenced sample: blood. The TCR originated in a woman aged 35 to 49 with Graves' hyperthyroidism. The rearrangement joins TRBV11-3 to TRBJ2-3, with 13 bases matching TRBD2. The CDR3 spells CASSPGTSGTLDTQYF. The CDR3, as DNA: TGTGCCAGCAGCCCAGGGACTAGCGGGACTTTAGATACGCAGTATTTT.